This T cell receptor beta chain appears in the sequencing data of a study of cytomegalovirus exposure and HLA in healthy donors. Study-wide results and limits: HLA alleles showed associations with about 17,000 TCR beta sequences in a later analysis, at a 0.05 false discovery rate.

Healthy bone marrow donors formed the donor group. This clone showed up just a few times. The antigen is undetermined. Vbeta (60) and Jbeta (13) primers were used in the PCR. Using immunoSEQ multiplex PCR, the repertoire was profiled, and TCRdb retains in-frame clones only, with some absent. The table records 60,000 to 85,000 clones, more than 65% of them present only once. Germline V gene data show CDR1 as MNHEY and CDR2 as SMNVEV (reference sequence). The CDR3 consists of 14 residues. Trimming took 8 bases from V and 4 from J, leaving 16 bases between them. Source material: PBMCs. This sequence was found in a male donor in good health and CMV-seropositive. The gene calls are TRBV27 and TRBJ2-3, with D possibly matching TRBD1 (5 bases). The CDR3 is CASAQGRVPDTQYF. The CDR3 nucleotides read TGTGCCAGCGCCCAGGGTAGGGTCCCAGATACGCAGTATTTT.